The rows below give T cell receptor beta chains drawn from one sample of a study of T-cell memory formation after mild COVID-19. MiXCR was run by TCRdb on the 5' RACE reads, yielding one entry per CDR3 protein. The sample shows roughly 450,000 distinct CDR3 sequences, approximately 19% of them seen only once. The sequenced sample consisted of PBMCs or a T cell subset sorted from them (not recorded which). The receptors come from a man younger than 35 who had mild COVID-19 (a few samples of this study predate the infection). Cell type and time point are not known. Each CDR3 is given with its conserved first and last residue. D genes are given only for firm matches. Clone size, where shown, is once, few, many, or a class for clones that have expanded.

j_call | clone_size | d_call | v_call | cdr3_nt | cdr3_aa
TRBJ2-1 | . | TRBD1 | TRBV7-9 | TGTGCCAGCAGCTTAGTGGACAGGGTGGATGAGCAGTTCTTC | CASSLVDRVDEQFF
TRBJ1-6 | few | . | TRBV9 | TGTGCCACCTCAAGGGGCAGAGACTATAATTCACCCCTCCACTTT | CATSRGRDYNSPLHF
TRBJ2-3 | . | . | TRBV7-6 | TGTGCCAGCAGCTTAGCGCATGAGAACCCCACAGATACGCAGTATTTT | CASSLAHENPTDTQYF
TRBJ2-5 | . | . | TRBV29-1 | TGCAGCGTTGAAGATCTGGGGGTTTGGGAAGAGACCCAGTACTTC | CSVEDLGVWEETQYF
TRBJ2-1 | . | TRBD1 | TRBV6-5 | TGTGCCAGCAGTCCCCTGACAGGGGCAATAAATGAGCAGTTCTTC | CASSPLTGAINEQFF
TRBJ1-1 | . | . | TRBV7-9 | TGTGCCAGCAGCTTGAGTGGTGAAGCTTTCTTT | CASSLSGEAFF
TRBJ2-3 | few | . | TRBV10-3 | TGTGCCATCAGGAGCGGGGATACGCAGTATTTT | CAIRSGDTQYF
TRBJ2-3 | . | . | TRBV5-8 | TGTGCCAGCAGCTTAAGCTGGGTGCAGTATTTT | CASSLSWVQYF
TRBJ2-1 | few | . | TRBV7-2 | TGTGCCAGCAGCCGGGGATTCAATGAGCAGTTCTTC | CASSRGFNEQFF
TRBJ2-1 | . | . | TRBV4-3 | TGCGCCAGCATCCAAGATGAAGGGACGGCATACAATGAGCAGTTCTTC | CASIQDEGTAYNEQFF
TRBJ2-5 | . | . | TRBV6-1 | TGTGCCAGCAGTGAAATCCCGGGGGCGTGGGAGACCCAGTACTTC | CASSEIPGAWETQYF
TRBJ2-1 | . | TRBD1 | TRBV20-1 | TGCAGTGCTGAGGAGACAGGGGGCCGGGAGCAGTTCTTC | CSAEETGGREQFF
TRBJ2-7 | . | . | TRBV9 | TGTGCCAGCAGCGTAGCGCGTGGGGGTCGGAGCGAGCAGTACTTC | CASSVARGGRSEQYF
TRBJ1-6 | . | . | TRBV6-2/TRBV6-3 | TGTGCCAGCAGCCCGGGGTTCGGTTCACCCCTCCACTTT | CASSPGFGSPLHF
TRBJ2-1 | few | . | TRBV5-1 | TGCGCCAGCAGCCCCTACCTGATCGGGGGGACACCATACAATGAGCAGTTCTTC | CASSPYLIGGTPYNEQFF
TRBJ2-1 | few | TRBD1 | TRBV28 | TGTGCCAGCCTTTCAGGGGGCGTGGGAAACAATGAGCAGTTCTTC | CASLSGGVGNNEQFF
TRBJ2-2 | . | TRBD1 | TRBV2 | TGTGCCAGCAGCCTACAGGGGGTGAACACCGGGGAGCTGTTTTTT | CASSLQGVNTGELFF
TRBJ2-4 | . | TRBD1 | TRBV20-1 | TGCAGTGAAAGGGCACAGGGGTCAAACATTCAGTACTTC | CSERAQGSNIQYF
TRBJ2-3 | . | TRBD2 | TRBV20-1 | TGCAGTGCCCGGATAGCGGGGGGGCGTACAGATACGCAGTATTTT | CSARIAGGRTDTQYF
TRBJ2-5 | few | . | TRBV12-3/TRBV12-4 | TGTGCCAGCGGGCTTGGCCTGGGGACCCAGTACTTC | CASGLGLGTQYF
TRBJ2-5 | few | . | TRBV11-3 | TGTGCCAGCAGCTTAGGGCTGGGCGGGGCCTCTAAAGAGACCCAGTACTTC | CASSLGLGGASKETQYF
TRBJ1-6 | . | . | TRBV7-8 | TGTGCCAGCAGCTTTAAAGGTCCGGGTTATAATTCACCCCTCCACTTT | CASSFKGPGYNSPLHF
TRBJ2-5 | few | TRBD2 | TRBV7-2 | TGTGCCAGCAGCTCCATCGGGGGGACGGTGGAGACCCAGTACTTC | CASSSIGGTVETQYF
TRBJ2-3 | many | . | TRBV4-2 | TGTGCCAGCAGCCAAGGAACGTCGAGGATTGGAGATACGCAGTATTTT | CASSQGTSRIGDTQYF
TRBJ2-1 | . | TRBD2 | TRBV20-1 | TGCAGTGCCCACAAGCTAGCGGGGCGCTACAATGAGCAGTTCTTC | CSAHKLAGRYNEQFF
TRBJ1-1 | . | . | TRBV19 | TGTGCCAGTAGTATAAGGCAGGACGCTGAAGCTTTCTTT | CASSIRQDAEAFF
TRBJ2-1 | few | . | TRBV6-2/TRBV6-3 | TGTGCCAGCAGTTACTCGACATATGGGGGGGCCGCTTACTACAATGAGCAGTTCTTC | CASSYSTYGGAAYYNEQFF
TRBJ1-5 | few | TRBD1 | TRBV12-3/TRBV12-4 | TGTGCCAGCAGCTCCGGGACAGGGGGAATCAGCAATCAGCCCCAGCATTTT | CASSSGTGGISNQPQHF
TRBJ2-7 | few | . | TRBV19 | TGTGCCAGTAGTGGAAACTTACAGGTCCCCTACGAGCAGTACTTC | CASSGNLQVPYEQYF
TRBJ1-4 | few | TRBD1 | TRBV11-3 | TGTGCCAGCAGGACGGACAGGGGGAGAGAAAAACTGTTTTTT | CASRTDRGREKLFF
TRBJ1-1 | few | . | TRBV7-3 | TGTGCCAGCAGCCCCTTTAAAGACACTGAAGCTTTCTTT | CASSPFKDTEAFF
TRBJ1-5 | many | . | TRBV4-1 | TGCGCCAGCAGCCAAGATGGTTTGAGCAATCAGCCCCAGCATTTT | CASSQDGLSNQPQHF
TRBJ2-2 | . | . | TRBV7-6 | TGTGCCAGCAGCCCACTCGGGACACCGAACACCGGGGAGCTGTTTTTT | CASSPLGTPNTGELFF
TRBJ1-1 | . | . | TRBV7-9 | TGTGCCAGCAGTCCACGAAACCGGGGCAGGGGCACTGAAGCTTTCTTT | CASSPRNRGRGTEAFF
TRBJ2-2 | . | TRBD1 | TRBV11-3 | TGTGCCAGCAGCCCCCAGACCGGGACAGGGGGCCCCGGGGAGCTGTTTTTT | CASSPQTGTGGPGELFF
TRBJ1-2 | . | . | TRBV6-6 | TGTGCCAGCAGGGACAGTGCTAACTATGGCTACACCTTC | CASRDSANYGYTF
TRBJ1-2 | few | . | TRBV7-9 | TGTGCCAGCAGCTTAGATCCCGATCTAAACTATGGCTACACCTTC | CASSLDPDLNYGYTF